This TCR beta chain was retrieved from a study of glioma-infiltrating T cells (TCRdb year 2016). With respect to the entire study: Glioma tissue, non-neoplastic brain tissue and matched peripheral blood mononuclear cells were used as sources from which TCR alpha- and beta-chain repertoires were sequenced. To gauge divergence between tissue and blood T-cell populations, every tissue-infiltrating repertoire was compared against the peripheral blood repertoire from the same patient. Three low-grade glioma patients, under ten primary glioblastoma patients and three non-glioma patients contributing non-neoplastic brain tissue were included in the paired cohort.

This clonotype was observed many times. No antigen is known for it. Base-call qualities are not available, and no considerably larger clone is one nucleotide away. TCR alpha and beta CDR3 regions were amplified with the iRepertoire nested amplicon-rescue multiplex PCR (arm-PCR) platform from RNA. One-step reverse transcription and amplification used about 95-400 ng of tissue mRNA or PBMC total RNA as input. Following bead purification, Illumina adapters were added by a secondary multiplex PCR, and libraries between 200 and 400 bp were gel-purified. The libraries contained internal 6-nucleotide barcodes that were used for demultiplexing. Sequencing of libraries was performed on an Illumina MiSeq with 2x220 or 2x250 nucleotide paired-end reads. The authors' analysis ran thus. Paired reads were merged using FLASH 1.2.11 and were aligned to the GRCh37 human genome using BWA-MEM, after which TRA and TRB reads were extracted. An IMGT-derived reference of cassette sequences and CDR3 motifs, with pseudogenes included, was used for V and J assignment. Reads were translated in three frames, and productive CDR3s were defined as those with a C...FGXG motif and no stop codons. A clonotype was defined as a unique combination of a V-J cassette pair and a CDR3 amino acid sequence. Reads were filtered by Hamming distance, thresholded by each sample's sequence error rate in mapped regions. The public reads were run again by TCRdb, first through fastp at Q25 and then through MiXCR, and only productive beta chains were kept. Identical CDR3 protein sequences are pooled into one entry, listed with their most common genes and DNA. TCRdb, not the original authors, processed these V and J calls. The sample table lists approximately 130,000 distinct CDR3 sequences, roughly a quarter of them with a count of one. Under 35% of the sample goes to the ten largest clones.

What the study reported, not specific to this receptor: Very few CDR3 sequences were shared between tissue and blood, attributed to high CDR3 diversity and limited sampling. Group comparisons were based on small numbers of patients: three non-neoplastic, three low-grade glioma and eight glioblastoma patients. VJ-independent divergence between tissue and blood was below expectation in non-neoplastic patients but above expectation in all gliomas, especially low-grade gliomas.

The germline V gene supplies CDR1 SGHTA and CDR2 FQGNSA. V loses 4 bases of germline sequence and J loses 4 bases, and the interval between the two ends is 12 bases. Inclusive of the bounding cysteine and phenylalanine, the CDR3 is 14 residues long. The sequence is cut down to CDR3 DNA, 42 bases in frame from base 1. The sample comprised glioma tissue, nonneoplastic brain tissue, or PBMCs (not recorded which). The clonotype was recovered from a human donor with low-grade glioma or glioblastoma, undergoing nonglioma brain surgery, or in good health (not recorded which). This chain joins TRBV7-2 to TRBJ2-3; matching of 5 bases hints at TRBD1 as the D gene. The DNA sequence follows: TGTGCCAGCAGCTCCTATTTGGGGCCAGATACGCAGTATTTT. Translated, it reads CASSSYLGPDTQYF.